The 9 T cell receptor beta chains below all came from one sample that was sequenced in a study of graft-versus-host responses after intestinal transplantation. For these TCRs, the target antigens are not known. Assay used: immunoSEQ multiplex PCR; TCRdb lists only in-frame clones, some missing. This table has 100,000 or so clones, about 90% appearing once. Material: unstimulated CD4+ T cells sorted from spleen or lymph node cells, obtained before intestinal transplant. The receptors stem from a human donor who received an intestinal transplant.

The chain recombines TRBV29-1 with TRBJ1-1; a weak D match, TRBD1 (6 bases). Germline lookup yields CDR1 SQVTM and CDR2 ANQGSEA. The length of the CDR3 is 13 residues. V was cut by 7 bases and J by 0 bases, with 12 bases left in between. The CDR3 spells CSATTGMNTEAFF. The CDR3 region has the DNA TGCAGCGCTACAACAGGGATGAACACTGAAGCTTTCTTT.

The sample holds a few counts of this clone. The chain recombines TRBV4-3 with TRBJ1-3; 8 bases fit TRBD1. Germline assignment: CDR1 LGHNA and CDR2 YSLEER. This CDR3 region has 16 residues. V gave up 3 bases and J gave up 2 bases; unmatched junction bases: 6. This chain's CDR3 is CASSQGSTGAGNTIYF. In nucleotides, the CDR3 is TGCGCCAGCAGCCAGGGCTCGACAGGGGCTGGAAACACCATATATTTT.

V is TRBV6-1 and J is TRBJ1-5; 8 bases map to TRBD1. The CDR3 totals 18 residues. With V trimmed by 3 bases and J by 3 bases, 13 bases remained unmatched. The germline CDR1 and CDR2 sequences are MNHNS and SASEGT. CDR3 sequence (DNA): TGTGCCAGCAGTGAGACAGGGGACCCAGTTACCTTCAATCAGCCCCAGCATTTT. Amino acid sequence: CASSETGDPVTFNQPQHF.

This chain connects TRBV11-3 to TRBJ2-1, with D possibly TRBD1 on 6 matching bases. Looked up from germline, CDR1 is SGHNT and CDR2 is YENEEA. The CDR3 is 13 residues long. V lost 5 bases and J lost 7, with 12 bases in between. The chain's CDR3 is CASSVYRVNEQFF. The CDR3 nucleotides are TGTGCCAGCAGCGTCTACAGGGTGAATGAGCAGTTCTTC. The full variable domain, its missing parts supplied by reference TRBV11-3 and TRBJ2-1, is EAGVVQSPRYKIIEKKQPVAFWCNPISGHNTLYWYLQNLGQGPELLIRYENEEAVDDSQLPKDRFSAERLKGVDSTLKIQPAELGDSAVYLCASSVYRVNEQFFGPGTRLTVL.

The rearrangement uses TRBV4-2 and TRBJ1-2; the D is unclear. Trimming stripped 0 bases from V and 2 bases from J, with 4 bases between. Germline values: CDR1 LGHNA, CDR2 YNFKEQ. The CDR3 has 13 amino acids. CDR3 nucleotides: TGTGCCAGCAGCCAAGACAGGAACTATGGCTACACCTTC. Translated: CASSQDRNYGYTF.

The CDR3 reads CASSEFLLTLTGATGELFF. Here the CDR3 DNA reads TGTGCCAGCAGTGAATTTCTACTCACACTCACAGGGGCCACCGGGGAGCTGTTTTTT. V usage is TRBV6-1 and J usage is TRBJ2-2, with 7 positions matching TRBD1. Germline CDR1 MNHNS, CDR2 SASEGT. Unmatched junction bases numbered 16, after V lost 2 bases and J lost 4 bases. This CDR3 region has 19 residues.

The chain carries TRBV30 and TRBJ1-1, with D possibly TRBD1 on 6 matching bases. CDR1 and CDR2 (germline): GTSNPN, SVGIG (reference sequence). This CDR3 is built from 15 residues. Trimming took off 0 bases at V and 4 bases at J, with 15 bases between the two ends. CDR3 residues: CAWSVRTVGITEAFF. Here the CDR3 DNA reads TGTGCCTGGAGTGTAAGGACAGTAGGGATCACTGAAGCTTTCTTT.

This sequence joins TRBV5-1 and TRBJ2-7, with 12 positions matching TRBD2. Trimming took 0 bases from V and 3 from J; bases not matched to a gene: 10. The germline V gene encodes CDR1 SGHRS and CDR2 YFSETQ. CDR3 size: 18 residues. Here the CDR3 reads CASSLARRTSGVIYEQYF. Written as DNA, the CDR3 is TGCGCCAGCAGCTTGGCCCGTAGGACTAGCGGGGTCATCTACGAGCAGTACTTC.

This sequence joins TRBV6-5 and TRBJ1-2; D remains unclear. The CDR3 has 15 amino acids. Germline V gives CDR1 MNHEY, CDR2 SVGAGI. V was pared by 0 bases and J by 2 bases, with 10 bases between. The CDR3 spells CASSYSRLSNYGYTF. The CDR3, as DNA: TGTGCCAGCAGTTACTCCAGGTTATCCAACTATGGCTACACCTTC.